This T cell receptor (beta chain) is drawn from a study of shared clonotypes between healthy human individuals. Findings and limits, study-wide: Investigators expected sequencing depth to affect clonotype sharing among donors. Few donors limited the genetic and exposure-history diversity represented.

Comments on this clone: As yet, its antigen is unknown.

The CDR3 is 17 amino acids. From germline, CDR1 is SGHVS and CDR2 FQNEAQ. The V gene lost 2 bases and the J gene lost 0 bases, with 17 bases spanning the gap. DNA from unsorted PBMC was sequenced on ten immunoSEQ deep assay plates. This table comes from immunoSEQ multiplex PCR, and its TCRdb copy is limited to in-frame clones, with some not included. This sample has about half a million clones, with approximately 79% found just once. This sequence was found in a woman aged 40 to 50 in good health. Some clones in this sample may be carry-over from other donors' samples. The rearrangement links TRBV7-8 to TRBJ2-7; D could derive from TRBD1 or TRBD2 (6 bases each). The material sequenced was PBMCs. In DNA, the CDR3 is TGTGCCAGCAGCTTAACTCGCGGGACAAGAAACTCCTACGAGCAGTACTTC. It yields the protein CASSLTRGTRNSYEQYF.